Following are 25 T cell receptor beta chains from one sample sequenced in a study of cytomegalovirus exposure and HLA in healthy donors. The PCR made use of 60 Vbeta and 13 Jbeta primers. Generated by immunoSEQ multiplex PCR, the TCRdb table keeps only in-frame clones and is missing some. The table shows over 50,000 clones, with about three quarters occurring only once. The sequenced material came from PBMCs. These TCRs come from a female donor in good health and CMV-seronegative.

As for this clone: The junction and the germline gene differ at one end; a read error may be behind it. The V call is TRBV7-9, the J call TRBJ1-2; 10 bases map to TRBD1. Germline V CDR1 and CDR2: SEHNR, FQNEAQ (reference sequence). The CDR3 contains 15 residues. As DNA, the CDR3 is TGTGCCAGCAGACTTGACAGGGGGCTGATCTATGGCTGCACCTTC. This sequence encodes CASRLDRGLIYGCTF.

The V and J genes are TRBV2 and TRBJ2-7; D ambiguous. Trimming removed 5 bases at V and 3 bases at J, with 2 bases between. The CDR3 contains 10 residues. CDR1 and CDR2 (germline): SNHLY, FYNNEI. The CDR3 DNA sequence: TGTGCCAGCAGTCTCTACGAGCAGTACTTC. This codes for CASSLYEQYF.

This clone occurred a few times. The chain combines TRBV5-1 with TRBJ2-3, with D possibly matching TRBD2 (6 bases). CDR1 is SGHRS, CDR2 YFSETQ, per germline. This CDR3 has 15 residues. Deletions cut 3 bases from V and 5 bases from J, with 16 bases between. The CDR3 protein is CASSSSAMGGDTQYF. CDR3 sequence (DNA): TGCGCCAGCAGCTCTAGCGCGATGGGTGGAGATACGCAGTATTTT.

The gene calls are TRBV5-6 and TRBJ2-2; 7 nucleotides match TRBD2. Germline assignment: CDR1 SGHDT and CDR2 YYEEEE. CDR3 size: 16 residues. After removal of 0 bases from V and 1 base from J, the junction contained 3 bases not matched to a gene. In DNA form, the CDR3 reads TGTGCCAGCAGCTTGGGGCTAGCGGAGAACACCGGGGAGCTGTTTTTT. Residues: CASSLGLAENTGELFF.

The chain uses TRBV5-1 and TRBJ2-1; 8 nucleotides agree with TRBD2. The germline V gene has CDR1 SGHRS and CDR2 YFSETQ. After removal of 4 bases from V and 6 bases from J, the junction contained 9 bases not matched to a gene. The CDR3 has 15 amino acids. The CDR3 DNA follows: TGCGCCAGCAGCAGAACTAGCGGCCCGTCCAATGAGCAGTTCTTC. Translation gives CASSRTSGPSNEQFF.

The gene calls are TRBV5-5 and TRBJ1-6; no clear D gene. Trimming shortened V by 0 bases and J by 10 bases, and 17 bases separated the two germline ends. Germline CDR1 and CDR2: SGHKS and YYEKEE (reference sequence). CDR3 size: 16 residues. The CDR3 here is CASSLAWGLEGSPLHF. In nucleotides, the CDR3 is TGTGCCAGCAGCTTGGCCTGGGGTTTGGAGGGCTCACCCCTCCACTTT.

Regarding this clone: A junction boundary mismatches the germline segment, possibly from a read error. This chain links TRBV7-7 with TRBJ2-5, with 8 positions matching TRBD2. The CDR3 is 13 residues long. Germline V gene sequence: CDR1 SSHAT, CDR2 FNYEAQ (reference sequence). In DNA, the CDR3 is TGTGCTAGCAGCCCGGGGACTAGGGAGACCCAGTACTTC. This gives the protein CASSPGTRETQYF.

The DNA of the CDR3 is TGTGCCAGCTCACGATCCCCACCTACAACTAATGAAAAACTGTTTTTT. Its protein product is CASSRSPPTTNEKLFF. The chain employs TRBV18 and TRBJ1-4; no reliable D call. This CDR3 has 16 residues. Per germline, CDR1 KGHSH and CDR2 LQKENI. Trimming removed 4 bases at V and 0 bases at J, with 12 bases between.

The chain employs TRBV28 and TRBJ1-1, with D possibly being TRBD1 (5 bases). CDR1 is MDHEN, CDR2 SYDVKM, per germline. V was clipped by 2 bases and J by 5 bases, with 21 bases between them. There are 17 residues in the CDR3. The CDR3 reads CASSLGVTGWLGTEAFF. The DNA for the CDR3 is TGTGCCAGCAGTTTAGGGGTCACAGGCTGGCTGGGAACTGAAGCTTTCTTT.

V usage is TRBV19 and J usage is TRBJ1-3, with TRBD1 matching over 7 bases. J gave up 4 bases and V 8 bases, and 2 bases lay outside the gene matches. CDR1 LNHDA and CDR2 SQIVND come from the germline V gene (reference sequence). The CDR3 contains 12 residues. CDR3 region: CASGDRGNTIYF. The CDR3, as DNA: TGTGCCAGTGGGGACAGAGGAAACACCATATATTTT.

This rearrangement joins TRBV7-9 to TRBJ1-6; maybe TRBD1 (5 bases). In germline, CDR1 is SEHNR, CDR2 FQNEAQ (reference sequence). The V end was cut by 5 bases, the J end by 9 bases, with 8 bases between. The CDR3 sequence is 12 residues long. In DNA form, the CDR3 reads TGTGCCAGCAGCAATCAGGGTTCACCCCTCCACTTT. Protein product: CASSNQGSPLHF.

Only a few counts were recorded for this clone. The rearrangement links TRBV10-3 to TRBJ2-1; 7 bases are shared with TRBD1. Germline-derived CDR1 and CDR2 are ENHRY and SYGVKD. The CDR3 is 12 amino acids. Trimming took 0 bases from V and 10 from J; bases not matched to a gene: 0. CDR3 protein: CAISESTGEQFF. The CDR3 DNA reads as TGTGCCATCAGTGAGTCGACAGGGGAGCAGTTCTTC.

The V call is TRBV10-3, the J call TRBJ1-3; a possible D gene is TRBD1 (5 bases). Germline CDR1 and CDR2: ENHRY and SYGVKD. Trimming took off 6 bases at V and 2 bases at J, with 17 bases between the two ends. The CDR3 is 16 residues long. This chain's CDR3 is CAIRGGVGSPGNTIYF. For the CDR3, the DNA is TGTGCCATCAGAGGAGGGGTGGGGAGTCCTGGAAACACCATATATTTT.

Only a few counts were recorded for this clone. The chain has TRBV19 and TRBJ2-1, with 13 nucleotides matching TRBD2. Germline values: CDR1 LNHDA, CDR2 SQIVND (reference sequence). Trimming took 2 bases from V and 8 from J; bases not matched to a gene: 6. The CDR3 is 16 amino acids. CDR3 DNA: TGTGCCAGTAGTATACTCACTAGCGGGGGGGAGGATGAGCAGTTCTTC. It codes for CASSILTSGGEDEQFF.

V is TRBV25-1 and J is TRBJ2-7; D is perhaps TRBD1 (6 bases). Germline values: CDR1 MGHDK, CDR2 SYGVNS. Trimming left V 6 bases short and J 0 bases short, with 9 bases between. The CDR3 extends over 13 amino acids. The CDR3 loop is CASRIGGSYEQYF. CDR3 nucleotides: TGTGCCAGCAGAATAGGGGGCTCCTACGAGCAGTACTTC.

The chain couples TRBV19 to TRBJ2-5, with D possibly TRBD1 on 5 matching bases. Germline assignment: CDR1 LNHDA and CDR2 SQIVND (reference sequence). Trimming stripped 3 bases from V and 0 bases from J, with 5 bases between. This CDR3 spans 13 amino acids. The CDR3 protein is CASSMTDQETQYF. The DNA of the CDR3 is TGTGCCAGTAGTATGACAGACCAAGAGACCCAGTACTTC.

CDR3 in amino acids: CASSGSPQGAREKLFF. In DNA form, the CDR3 reads TGTGCCAGCAGCGGCTCCCCGCAGGGGGCAAGAGAAAAACTGTTTTTT. V and J are TRBV9 and TRBJ1-4, with 8 bases fitting TRBD1. Germline V CDR1 and CDR2: SGDLS, YYNGEE. There are 16 residues in the CDR3. The V gene end was trimmed by 3 bases and the J gene end by 8 bases; junction bases not matched to a gene: 12.

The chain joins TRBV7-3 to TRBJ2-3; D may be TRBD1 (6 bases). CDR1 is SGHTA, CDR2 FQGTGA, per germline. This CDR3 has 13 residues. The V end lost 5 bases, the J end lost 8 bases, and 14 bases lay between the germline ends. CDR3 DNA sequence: TGTGCCAGCAGCAGGGGGACGTATGGTACGCAGTATTTT. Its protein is CASSRGTYGTQYF. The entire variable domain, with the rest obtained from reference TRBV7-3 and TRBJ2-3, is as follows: GAGVSQTPSNKVTEKGKYVELRCDPISGHTALYWYRQSLGQGPEFLIYFQGTGAADDSGLPNDRFFAVRPEGSVSTLKIQRTERGDSAVYLCASSRGTYGTQYFGPGTRLTVL.

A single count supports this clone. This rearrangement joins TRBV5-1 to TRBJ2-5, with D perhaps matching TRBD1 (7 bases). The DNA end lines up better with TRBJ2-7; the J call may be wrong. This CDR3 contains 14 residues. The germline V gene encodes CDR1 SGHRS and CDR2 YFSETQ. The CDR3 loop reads CASSFSGGPYEQYF. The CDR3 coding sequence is TGCGCCAGCAGCTTTTCAGGGGGGCCCTACGAGCAGTACTTC.

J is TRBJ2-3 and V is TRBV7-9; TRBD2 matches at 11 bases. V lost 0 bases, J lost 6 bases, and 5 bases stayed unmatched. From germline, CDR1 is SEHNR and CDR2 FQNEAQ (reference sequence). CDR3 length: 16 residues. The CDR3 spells CASSLALAGGADTQYF. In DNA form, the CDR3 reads TGTGCCAGCAGCTTAGCCCTAGCGGGAGGTGCGGATACGCAGTATTTT.

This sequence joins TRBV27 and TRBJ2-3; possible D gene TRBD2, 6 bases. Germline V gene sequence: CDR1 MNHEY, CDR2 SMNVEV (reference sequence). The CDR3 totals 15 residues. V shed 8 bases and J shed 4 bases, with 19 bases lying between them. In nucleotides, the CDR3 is TGTGCCAGCCGCCTGGGGCTAGCGTTTCCAGATACGCAGTATTTT. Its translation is CASRLGLAFPDTQYF.

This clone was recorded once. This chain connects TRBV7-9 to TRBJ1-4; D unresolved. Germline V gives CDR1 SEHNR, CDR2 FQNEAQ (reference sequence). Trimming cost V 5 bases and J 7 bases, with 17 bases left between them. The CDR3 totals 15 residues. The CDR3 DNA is TGTGCCAGCAGCCACGCACAGTATATTCGTGAAAAACTGTTTTTT. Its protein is CASSHAQYIREKLFF.

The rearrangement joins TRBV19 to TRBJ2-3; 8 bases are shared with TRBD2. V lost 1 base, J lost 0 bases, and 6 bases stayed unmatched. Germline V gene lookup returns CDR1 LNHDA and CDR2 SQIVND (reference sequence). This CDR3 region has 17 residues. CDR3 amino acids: CASSIAGGLASTDTQYF. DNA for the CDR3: TGTGCCAGTAGTATAGCAGGAGGACTAGCAAGCACAGATACGCAGTATTTT.

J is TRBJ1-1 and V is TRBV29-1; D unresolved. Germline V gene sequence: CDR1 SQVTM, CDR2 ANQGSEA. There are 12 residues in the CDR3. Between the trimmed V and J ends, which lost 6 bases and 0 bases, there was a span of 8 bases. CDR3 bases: TGCAGCGTCTATAATGTGAACACTGAAGCTTTCTTT. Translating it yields CSVYNVNTEAFF. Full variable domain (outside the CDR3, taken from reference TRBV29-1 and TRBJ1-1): SAVISQKPSRDICQRGTSLTIQCQVDSQVTMMFWYRQQPGQSLTLIATANQGSEATYESGFVIDKFPISRPNLTFSTLTVSNMSPEDSSIYLCSVYNVNTEAFFGQGTRLTVV.

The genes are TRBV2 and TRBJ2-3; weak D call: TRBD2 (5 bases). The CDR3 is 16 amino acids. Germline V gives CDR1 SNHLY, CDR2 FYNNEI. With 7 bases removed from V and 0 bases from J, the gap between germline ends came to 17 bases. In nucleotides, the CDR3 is TGTGCCAGCATCAAGGGCGCGGGCCCTAGCACAGATACGCAGTATTTT. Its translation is CASIKGAGPSTDTQYF.